Below, 28 T cell receptor beta chains from the same sample are listed, as sequenced in a study of cytomegalovirus exposure and HLA in healthy donors (dated by TCRdb to about 2017). Libraries came from the immunoSEQ multiplex PCR assay. A mixture of 60 forward primers for TCR Vbeta segments and 13 reverse primers for TCR Jbeta segments was used in the multiplex PCR. Drawn from immuneACCESS, this table holds only the in-frame rearrangements with V and J called that TCRdb kept. Clones are partly lost; checked studies trace under half to an unresolved V gene and leave the rest unexplained. This sample comprises more than 80,000 clones, 65% to 85% of them detected only once. Clones ranked in the top ten supply about 1.2% of the sample. The specimen was PBMCs. The receptor set was obtained from a girl aged 2 to 10 in good health and CMV-seropositive.

The chain employs TRBV7-2 and TRBJ1-2, with a weak D call TRBD1 (5 bases). CDR3 length equals 15 residues. The germline gives CDR1 SGHTA, CDR2 FQGNSA. The V end lost 6 bases, the J end lost 8 bases, and 22 bases lay between the germline ends. CDR3 nucleotide sequence: TGTGCCAGCAGGGGGGGACGGAGCTATTCCCAGGGCTACACCTTC. Translated: CASRGGRSYSQGYTF. The entire variable domain, with the rest obtained from reference TRBV7-2 and TRBJ1-2, is as follows: GAGVSQSPSNKVTEKGKDVELRCDPISGHTALYWYRQSLGQGLEFLIYFQGNSAPDKSGLPSDRFSAERTGGSVSTLTIQRTQQEDSAVYLCASRGGRSYSQGYTFGSGTRLTVV.

This clone was recorded only once. This rearrangement joins TRBV2 to TRBJ2-1, with 10 bases identical to TRBD2. The CDR3 totals 18 residues. Germline values: CDR1 SNHLY, CDR2 FYNNEI. With V trimmed by 0 bases and J by 2 bases, 7 bases remained unmatched. CDR3 region: CASSEAGHSGRTYNEQFF. The DNA of the CDR3 is TGTGCCAGCAGTGAAGCGGGCCATAGCGGGAGGACCTACAATGAGCAGTTCTTC.

This chain links TRBV6-5 with TRBJ1-2; tentatively, D is TRBD1 (5 bases). The CDR3 runs to 13 residues. Trimming pared 1 base from V and 6 bases from J, leaving 9 bases between. Germline CDR1 reads MNHEY; CDR2 reads SVGAGI. The CDR3 loop reads CASSYFQGDGYTF. The CDR3 bases are TGTGCCAGCAGTTACTTCCAGGGTGATGGCTACACCTTC.

J is TRBJ2-2 and V is TRBV15, with 8 bases fitting TRBD2. The CDR3 is 16 amino acids. The trim removed 1 base at V and 5 bases at J, leaving 6 bases unmatched. Per the germline V gene, CDR1 is LNHNV and CDR2 is YYDKDF (reference sequence). CDR3 loop: CATSRGSGSSTGELFF. CDR3 coding DNA: TGTGCCACCAGCAGAGGGAGCGGGAGTTCAACCGGGGAGCTGTTTTTT.

This clone has only one observation. The genes are TRBV4-1 and TRBJ2-3; 10 bases are shared with TRBD2. CDR1 MGHRA and CDR2 YSYEKL come from the germline V gene. This CDR3 has 15 amino acids. With 4 bases clipped from V and 2 bases from J, the junction kept 3 bases outside the gene matches. CDR3 sequence (DNA): TGCGCCAGCAGCCGGGGACTAGCGAACACAGATACGCAGTATTTT. It is translated as CASSRGLANTDTQYF.

This clone was picked up a small number of times. This rearrangement joins TRBV27 to TRBJ1-1; D may be TRBD1 (5 bases). This CDR3 is built from 12 residues. V lost 4 bases and J 7 bases, leaving 10 bases between the germline ends. The germline V gene encodes CDR1 MNHEY and CDR2 SMNVEV (reference sequence). The DNA for the CDR3 is TGTGCCAGCAGTTCGGGGGGAGGTGAAGCTTTCTTT. Translating gives CASSSGGGEAFF.

The CDR3 region has the DNA TGTGCCAGCAGCGAGTACAATCAGCCCCAGCATTTT. Translated: CASSEYNQPQHF. The V call is TRBV6-1, the J call TRBJ1-5; no firm D call. The V end was cut by 6 bases, the J end by 3 bases, with 6 bases between. The CDR3 is 12 amino acids. Per germline, CDR1 MNHNS and CDR2 SASEGT.

For the CDR3, the DNA is TGTGCCACCAGCAGAGAGGGCAGCGGGAGGGCGTTGGATGAGCAGTTCTTC. Amino acid sequence: CATSREGSGRALDEQFF. The chain recombines TRBV15 with TRBJ2-1; the match to TRBD2 covers 10 bases. J gave up 8 bases and V 0 bases, and 10 bases lay outside the gene matches. This CDR3 has 17 amino acids. Germline V lookup: CDR1 LNHNV, CDR2 YYDKDF (reference sequence).

The chain has TRBV10-3 and TRBJ2-3, with unresolved D. The CDR3 has 15 amino acids. Germline CDR1 ENHRY, CDR2 SYGVKD. Trimming left V 3 bases short and J 2 bases short, with 12 bases between. In DNA, the CDR3 is TGTGCCATCAGTGAATCCGGAGCGTCCACAGATACGCAGTATTTT. Translating gives CAISESGASTDTQYF.

This clone was seen more than once but under ten times. The V and J genes are TRBV19 and TRBJ2-3, with 8 bases matching TRBD2. CDR1 and CDR2 from the germline V gene are LNHDA and SQIVND (reference sequence). The length of the CDR3 is 18 residues. V trimming: 5 bases; J trimming: 6 bases; junction bases outside the gene matches: 19. CDR3 amino acids: CASSPLSDSGGAGDTQYF. For the CDR3, the DNA is TGTGCCAGTAGTCCCCTGTCCGACAGCGGGGGCGCAGGGGATACGCAGTATTTT.

This chain uses TRBV27 with TRBJ1-2, with D perhaps matching TRBD1 (6 bases). V was cut by 4 bases and J by 2 bases, with 14 bases left in between. The CDR3 contains 15 residues. Per germline, CDR1 MNHEY and CDR2 SMNVEV (reference sequence). CDR3 residues: CASSSRGKRNYGYTF. The CDR3 nucleotides read TGTGCCAGCAGTTCTAGGGGGAAACGGAACTATGGCTACACCTTC.

V and J are TRBV6-5 and TRBJ1-5; D gene uncertain. Trimming left V 3 bases short and J 7 bases short, with 10 bases between. The CDR3 has 13 residues. Germline V gives CDR1 MNHEY, CDR2 SVGAGI. CDR3 in DNA: TGTGCCAGCAGTTATTCTTATGGCCAGCCCCAGCATTTT. As protein: CASSYSYGQPQHF.

The chain couples TRBV30 to TRBJ2-3, with 9 nucleotides matching TRBD2. The length of the CDR3 is 15 residues. V lost 2 bases to trimming and J lost 6 bases; unmatched junction nucleotides: 9. Looked up from germline, CDR1 is GTSNPN and CDR2 is SVGIG (reference sequence). CDR3 bases: TGTGCCTGGAGTATTGGGCGCGGGAGGGCGGATACGCAGTATTTT. This encodes CAWSIGRGRADTQYF.

The chain is built from TRBV28 and TRBJ1-5; 8 nucleotides agree with TRBD1. J gave up 4 bases and V 5 bases, and 7 bases lay outside the gene matches. This CDR3 has 15 residues. Germline V lookup: CDR1 MDHEN, CDR2 SYDVKM. The CDR3 reads CASSPPRQGNQPQHF. In DNA form, the CDR3 reads TGTGCCAGCAGTCCCCCCCGACAGGGGAATCAGCCCCAGCATTTT.

This sequence joins TRBV7-2 and TRBJ2-7, with 7 positions matching TRBD1. Germline CDR1 is SGHTA and CDR2 is FQGNSA. J was trimmed by 3 bases and V by 5 bases; bases with no gene match: 7. The CDR3 loop spans 14 amino acids. The CDR3 loop reads CASSRDRADYEQYF. In DNA form, the CDR3 reads TGTGCCAGCAGCCGTGACAGGGCTGACTACGAGCAGTACTTC.

This clone was seen only a few times. The chain carries TRBV2 and TRBJ1-3, with D hard to call. Per germline, CDR1 SNHLY and CDR2 FYNNEI. This CDR3 has 15 residues. The germline V and J ends were trimmed by 3 bases and 1 base, with 10 bases remaining between them. CDR3: CASSDRGWSGNTIYF. In DNA form, the CDR3 reads TGTGCCAGCAGTGATCGGGGTTGGTCTGGAAACACCATATATTTT.

V is TRBV6-5 and J is TRBJ1-2, with TRBD1 identical over 7 bases. In germline, CDR1 is MNHEY, CDR2 SVGAGI. Unmatched junction bases numbered 8, after V lost 8 bases and J lost 5 bases. CDR3 length equals 13 residues. The CDR3 reads CASRDSLNYGYTF. The DNA for the CDR3 is TGTGCCAGCCGGGACAGCCTAAATTATGGCTACACCTTC.

This clone was counted only a few times. This chain connects TRBV7-6 to TRBJ2-3, with TRBD2 as a possible D gene (6 bases). The CDR3 length is 15 residues. V was clipped by 5 bases and J by 6 bases, with 18 bases between them. Germline lookup yields CDR1 SGHVS and CDR2 FNYEAQ. CDR3 protein: CASSPTGTPPDTQYF. CDR3 DNA: TGTGCCAGCAGCCCTACCGGGACTCCCCCGGATACGCAGTATTTT. The full variable domain, rest sourced from reference TRBV7-6 and TRBJ2-3, is GAGVSQSPRYKVTKRGQDVALRCDPISGHVSLYWYRQALGQGPEFLTYFNYEAQQDKSGLPNDRFSAERPEGSISTLTIQRTEQRDSAMYRCASSPTGTPPDTQYFGPGTRLTVL.

This clone is a singleton in its sample. J is TRBJ1-1 and V is TRBV14, with 8 bases identical to TRBD1. This CDR3 contains 15 residues. Per the germline V gene, CDR1 is SGHDN and CDR2 is FVKESK. J gave up 3 bases and V 2 bases, and 5 bases lay outside the gene matches. This CDR3 reads CASSQTTGEDTEAFF. The CDR3 DNA sequence: TGTGCCAGCAGCCAAACGACAGGGGAGGACACTGAAGCTTTCTTT. Based on the CDR3 plus reference TRBV14 and TRBJ1-1, the full variable domain is EAGVTQFPSHSVIEKGQTVTLRCDPISGHDNLYWYRRVMGKEIKFLLHFVKESKQDESGMPNNRFLAERTGGTYSTLKVQPAELEDSGVYFCASSQTTGEDTEAFFGQGTRLTVV.

The table lists this clone with a count of one. The chain couples TRBV28 to TRBJ2-7, with 8 bases aligning to TRBD1. Germline CDR1 is MDHEN and CDR2 is SYDVKM. Trimming took 10 bases from V and 3 from J; bases not matched to a gene: 8. This CDR3 spans 13 amino acids. The CDR3 DNA sequence: TGTGCCACCGGGGACAGGACAAACTACGAGCAGTACTTC. Amino acids: CATGDRTNYEQYF.

The V and J genes are TRBV7-6 and TRBJ1-1; the D gene is possibly TRBD1 (6 bases). CDR3 length: 14 residues. Germline V gene lookup returns CDR1 SGHVS and CDR2 FNYEAQ. Trimming took off 5 bases at V and 6 bases at J, with 16 bases between the two ends. The CDR3 protein is CASSPRVRGPEAFF. The CDR3 bases are TGTGCCAGCAGCCCCCGTGTCAGGGGACCTGAAGCTTTCTTT.

The V gene is TRBV6-5, the J gene TRBJ1-2; D uncertain. Germline V lookup: CDR1 MNHEY, CDR2 SVGAGI. CDR3 length: 13 amino acids. Trimming took 6 bases from V and 8 from J, leaving 16 bases between them. The CDR3 protein is CASSPRDANGYTF. The CDR3, as DNA: TGTGCCAGCAGCCCTCGGGATGCCAACGGCTACACCTTC.

This clone has only a few counts. This sequence joins TRBV5-1 and TRBJ1-2; perhaps TRBD1 as D (5 bases). V was shortened by 3 bases and J by 6 bases, with 24 bases between the two germline ends. This CDR3 is 17 amino acids long. Germline V gene sequence: CDR1 SGHRS, CDR2 YFSETQ. CDR3: CASSSSPYSPGDDGYTF. The CDR3 DNA follows: TGCGCCAGCAGCTCCTCTCCCTACAGTCCGGGGGACGATGGCTACACCTTC.

The sample holds a few counts of this clone. This chain uses TRBV18 with TRBJ1-5, with a possible D match to TRBD1 (5 bases). Germline V gene data show CDR1 as KGHSH and CDR2 as LQKENI. The CDR3 spans 16 residues. Trimming removed 2 bases at V and 1 base at J, with 12 bases between. The CDR3 protein is CASSPRRPGSNQPQHF. The CDR3 DNA sequence: TGTGCCAGCTCACCAAGGCGGCCAGGGAGCAATCAGCCCCAGCATTTT.

This rearrangement joins TRBV5-1 to TRBJ2-2; D gene ambiguous. Looked up from germline, CDR1 is SGHRS and CDR2 is YFSETQ. The germline V and J ends were trimmed by 0 bases and 6 bases, with 15 bases remaining between them. The CDR3 runs 16 residues. The CDR3 is CASSLARVASAGELFF. In nucleotides, the CDR3 is TGCGCCAGCAGCTTGGCCCGGGTAGCTAGTGCCGGGGAGCTGTTTTTT.

This clone appeared a few times. The chain combines TRBV6-5 with TRBJ1-1; D unresolved. There are 13 residues in the CDR3. Germline V gene sequence: CDR1 MNHEY, CDR2 SVGAGI. V was pared by 6 bases and J by 0 bases, with 8 bases between. In DNA, the CDR3 is TGTGCCAGCAGACTCGGGATGAACACTGAAGCTTTCTTT. This gives the protein CASRLGMNTEAFF.

The rearrangement joins TRBV19 to TRBJ2-3; 8 nucleotides line up with TRBD2. Germline V gene data show CDR1 as LNHDA and CDR2 as SQIVND (reference sequence). J gave up 5 bases and V 7 bases, and 14 bases lay outside the gene matches. This CDR3 has 16 amino acids. This CDR3 is CASTARASGSGDTQYF. The CDR3 nucleotides are TGTGCCAGTACCGCCCGGGCAAGCGGGAGTGGAGATACGCAGTATTTT.

This chain links TRBV4-2 with TRBJ2-1, with D maybe TRBD2 (5 bases). V was shortened by 7 bases and J by 6 bases, with 22 bases between the two germline ends. The CDR3 length is 16 residues. Germline lookup yields CDR1 LGHNA and CDR2 YNFKEQ. CDR3 sequence reads: CASNPGMEMGINEQFF. The CDR3 DNA reads as TGTGCCAGCAACCCCGGGATGGAAATGGGTATCAATGAGCAGTTCTTC.